This TCR beta chain emerged from a study of tumor and adjacent non-tumor tissue in lung cancer. Study-wide background: There were 12 adenocarcinoma, 2 squamous cell carcinoma and 1 small cell lung cancer cases. Samples averaged about 4.17 million productive TCRbeta reads each.

A modified ARM-PCR protocol with three rounds of nested PCR amplified TCRbeta. TCRdb recomputed calls from the multiplex PCR reads with MiXCR, one row per CDR3 protein. The sample yields tens of thousands of distinct CDR3 sequences, 75% to 90% seen once. Concerning this clonotype: Its specificity is not known. Relative to the germline gene, one junction end is altered; a read error may explain this.

This sample's RNA came from whole unsorted tissue. Newly diagnosed lung cancer patients had thoracic surgery in China, August–late 2014, without prior chemotherapy. Study outcomes and limitations: TCR diversity was significantly greater in tumor than normal lung tissue.

Source material: lung tumor tissue. This clonotype originated in a woman aged 45 to 65 with non-small cell lung cancer.

CDR3 protein: CPSKLGTDEASF. For the CDR3, the DNA is TGTCCCAGCAAGCTAGGGACAGATGAAGCTTCCTTT. The chain carries TRBV6-2 or TRBV6-3 and TRBJ1-1; 7 bases agree with TRBD1. In germline, CDR1 is MNHEY, CDR2 SVGEGT. This CDR3 spans 12 amino acids.